The entry that follows covers one TCR beta chain sequence. Antigen: not known. The junction and the germline gene differ at one end; a read error may be behind it. This sample was included in a study of T cell responses to AZD1222 COVID-19 vaccine. The study, taken as a whole, reports: Compared with day 0, the breadth and depth of the Spike-specific TCR repertoire rose significantly after two doses of AZD1222. Clonal diversity may have been underestimated in mostly white British donors. Dominant at 160-218 and 743-854, vaccine-associated CD4 TCRs also spanned spike.

Generated by immunoSEQ multiplex PCR, the TCRdb table keeps only in-frame clones and is missing some. The sample includes 65,000 to 80,000 clones, 88% seen only once; the top ten take around 4.9%. The CDR3 extends over 11 amino acids. Germline CDR1 SNHLY, CDR2 FYNNEI. The sequenced sample was peripheral blood, obtained 28 days after the second dose of the MenACWY control vaccine. The V gene is TRBV2, the J gene TRBJ1-2; tentative D call: TRBD1 (5 bases). This TCR was sampled from an adult who received the MenACWY meningococcal vaccine as a control. CDR3 amino acids: CASSEEGRAPF. The CDR3 nucleotides read TGTGCCAGCAGTGAGGAGGGCAGGGCCCCCTTC.